The 11 T cell receptor beta chains below all came from one sample that was sequenced in a study of Ad26.COV2.S vaccination and SARS-CoV-2 variants. As to treatment: around 19 received Ad26.COV2.S at low or high dose, single or two shots; roughly 5 received placebo; per-sample allocation not given. Day 63 following the first vaccine or placebo injection was when the samples were taken. Produced via immunoSEQ multiplex PCR; TCRdb's table is partial and in-frame only. There are 450,000 to 550,000 clones in the sample; roughly nine tenths occur only once, and over 2% lies in the top ten. This material consisted of peripheral blood, taken in a trial of Ad26.COV2.S vaccine versus placebo. The source of these receptors is a person aged 18-60 years who received the Ad26.COV2.S COVID-19 vaccine or a placebo.

The gene calls are TRBV5-1 and TRBJ1-4; 8 bases map to TRBD1. CDR3 length: 13 amino acids. Germline assignment: CDR1 SGHRS and CDR2 YFSETQ. V lost 5 bases to trimming and J lost 8 bases; unmatched junction nucleotides: 5. The CDR3 reads CASSSGGNEKLFF. The CDR3 bases are TGCGCCAGCAGTTCAGGGGGCAACGAAAAACTGTTTTTT.

The gene calls are TRBV27 and TRBJ1-2, with D maybe TRBD1 (5 bases). The CDR3 loop spans 16 amino acids. Trimming cost V 3 bases and J 0 bases, with 14 bases left between them. CDR1 is MNHEY, CDR2 SMNVEV, per germline (reference sequence). The CDR3 loop reads CASSLGVVRPNYGYTF. CDR3 in DNA: TGTGCCAGCAGTTTGGGGGTAGTAAGGCCTAACTATGGCTACACCTTC.

The count of this clone is one. The chain carries TRBV5-4 and TRBJ2-3; weak D call: TRBD1 (6 bases). The germline V gene encodes CDR1 SGHNT and CDR2 YYREEE (reference sequence). This CDR3 is built from 14 residues. Trimming removed 3 bases from V and 0 bases from J, with 8 bases in between. CDR3 sequence (DNA): TGTGCCAGCAGCTCACAGGGTAGCACAGATACGCAGTATTTT. It encodes CASSSQGSTDTQYF.

J is TRBJ2-1 and V is TRBV7-9, with 10 positions matching TRBD1. V was pared by 2 bases and J by 8 bases, with 9 bases of the junction left unmatched. Germline CDR1 SEHNR, CDR2 FQNEAQ (reference sequence). The CDR3 spans 16 residues. The CDR3 nucleotides read TGTGCCAGCAGCTTATCGATGGACAGGGGGTTGTATGAGCAGTTCTTC. This gives the protein CASSLSMDRGLYEQFF.

This rearrangement joins TRBV10-3 to TRBJ1-2, with 10 bases lining up with TRBD1. V shed 3 bases, J shed 3 bases, and the junction held 4 bases outside the gene matches. In germline, CDR1 is ENHRY, CDR2 SYGVKD. This CDR3 has 15 residues. The CDR3 DNA reads as TGTGCCATCAGTGACCCGGGACAGGGGTACTATGGCTACACCTTC. Encoded protein: CAISDPGQGYYGYTF.

The chain uses TRBV6-5 and TRBJ1-2; the D is unclear. This CDR3 region has 13 residues. Per germline, CDR1 MNHEY and CDR2 SVGAGI. Trimming took 9 bases from V and 4 from J, leaving 15 bases between them. The CDR3 sequence is CASAGGLGYGYTF. CDR3 in DNA: TGTGCCAGTGCAGGAGGCTTGGGCTATGGCTACACCTTC.

The chain has TRBV7-9 and TRBJ2-3; 9 positions agree with TRBD1. CDR1 SEHNR and CDR2 FQNEAQ come from the germline V gene (reference sequence). The junction had 15 bases not matched to a gene; V was cut back by 6 bases and J by 11 bases. The CDR3 runs to 15 residues. CDR3 sequence reads: CASRQGQGPVVRQYF. The CDR3 region has the DNA TGTGCCAGCAGACAGGGACAGGGCCCCGTTGTGAGGCAGTATTTT.

V and J are TRBV7-3 and TRBJ2-1; 8 positions agree with TRBD2. The CDR3 is 14 residues long. The germline CDR1 and CDR2 sequences are SGHTA and FQGTGA. V lost 4 bases, J lost 6 bases, and 5 bases stayed unmatched. In nucleotides, the CDR3 is TGTGCCAGCAGCTCTGCGGGAGGCGTCAATGAGCAGTTCTTC. This gives the protein CASSSAGGVNEQFF.

This clone showed up just once. V is TRBV7-9 and J is TRBJ2-7; 7 nucleotides agree with TRBD1. CDR1 and CDR2 (germline): SEHNR, FQNEAQ (reference sequence). The CDR3 length is 16 residues. J gave up 1 base and V 1 base, and 7 bases lay outside the gene matches. The CDR3 sequence is CASSLGPSGGSYEQYF. The CDR3 nucleotides are TGTGCCAGCAGCTTAGGTCCGTCAGGGGGTTCCTACGAGCAGTACTTC.

This rearrangement joins TRBV28 to TRBJ1-1; weak D call: TRBD1 (6 bases). In germline, CDR1 is MDHEN, CDR2 SYDVKM. There are 17 residues in the CDR3. V shed 3 bases and J shed 4 bases, with 21 bases lying between them. The CDR3 sequence: CASSFPGWGPLVTEAFF. DNA for the CDR3: TGTGCCAGCAGTTTCCCGGGGTGGGGGCCCCTGGTCACTGAAGCTTTCTTT.

The chain carries TRBV7-3 and TRBJ2-2; 10 bases fit TRBD1. The junction had 6 bases not matched to a gene; V was cut back by 5 bases and J by 3 bases. The CDR3 has 16 amino acids. Germline-derived CDR1 and CDR2 are SGHTA and FQGTGA. The CDR3 reads CASSPVGTGDTGELFF. The CDR3 bases are TGTGCCAGCAGCCCCGTCGGGACAGGGGACACCGGGGAGCTGTTTTTT. Full variable domain (outside the CDR3, taken from reference TRBV7-3 and TRBJ2-2): GAGVSQTPSNKVTEKGKYVELRCDPISGHTALYWYRQSLGQGPEFLIYFQGTGAADDSGLPNDRFFAVRPEGSVSTLKIQRTERGDSAVYLCASSPVGTGDTGELFFGEGSRLTVL.